The clone carrying this TCR beta chain was seen a single time. The antigen remains unidentified. The data derive from a study of T cell repertoires in cytomegalovirus infection. Study outcomes and limitations: Cumulated frequencies of public TCR beta families served to identify carriers of CMV plus the relevant HLA.

The CDR3 runs to 15 residues. With 1 base removed from V and 3 bases from J, the gap between germline ends came to 10 bases. Germline values: CDR1 LNHDA, CDR2 SQIVND (reference sequence). Each CDR3 protein is one row after TCRdb ran MiXCR on the reads. This table has 650,000 to 850,000 distinct CDR3 sequences, roughly 29% appearing once. This rearrangement joins TRBV19 to TRBJ1-5; D remains unclear. The receptor comes from a human donor in good health (CMV status not recorded). Some clones in this sample may be carry-over from other donors' samples. The sequences come from cultured CD8+ T cells from PBMCs, collected from culture after CMV antigen stimulation. The CDR3 DNA reads as TGTGCCAGTAGTATAGGTCGGACTTCCAATCAGCCCCAGCATTTT. It encodes CASSIGRTSNQPQHF. The full variable domain, its missing parts supplied by reference TRBV19 and TRBJ1-5, is DGGITQSPKYLFRKEGQNVTLSCEQNLNHDAMYWYRQDPGQGLRLIYYSQIVNDFQKGDIAEGYSVSREKKESFPLTVTSAQKNPTAFYLCASSIGRTSNQPQHFGDGTRLSIL.